This record covers a single T cell receptor beta chain. This clonotype was found many times. What antigen it recognizes has not been identified. The record has no base qualities; no much larger clone is one base away. This beta chain is off target for a library built for alpha chains, so its abundance means little. The library came from 5' RACE. The sequencing machine was a NextSeq 500. In the TCR library protocol, a unique molecular identifier was attached to each TCR cDNA molecule so that PCR and sequencing errors could be corrected. The published analysis was carried out like this. TCR identification, UMI-based error correction and CDR3 extraction were all carried out with Decombinator tools. TCRs above a frequency of 2 per 1,000, corresponding to the top 1% of the tumor frequency distribution, were defined as expanded. Expanded tumor TCRs were classed as regional if statistically deemed absent (corrected P<0.05) from at least one tumor region, otherwise ubiquitous. Renyi diversity was computed with the R vegan package after each repertoire had been subsampled 100 times to 5,000 TCRs. CDR3 similarity networks were built from amino acid triplet string-kernel similarity, with CDR3s being connected when pairwise similarity was above 0.82. The public reads were reanalyzed by TCRdb: fastp trimming at Q25, MiXCR alignment, in-frame beta chains only. Rows are unified per CDR3 protein, each entry keeping the most common DNA and genes. Here the V and J calls rest on TCRdb's processing, not on the authors' analysis. The table for this sample lists under 9,000 distinct CDR3 sequences; over 10% of them were counted only once. The leading ten clones occupy about 8.1% of the sample.

This sample is drawn from a study of spatial heterogeneity in lung cancer (dated 2019 in TCRdb). For the wider study: Beta-chain transcripts were consistently detected in greater numbers than alpha-chain transcripts, which likely reflects a higher abundance of beta-chain transcripts. The study linked features of the TCR repertoire to counts of nonsynonymous mutations, which were determined by whole-exome sequencing of tumor tissue. Both alpha and beta chains were TCR-sequenced in samples taken at surgery, namely 220 tumor regions, 64 matched nontumor lung samples and 50 to 60 PBMC samples. In non-small cell lung cancer, the study quantitatively compared TCR alpha and beta repertoires across several tumor regions, matched nontumor lung, and blood. In the raw uncorrected reads, each unique combination of TCR and UMI appeared on average more than ten times. TCR transcript counts in tumor regions correlated strongly with a T cell transcriptional module score from matched bulk RNA-seq. General study outcomes and caveats: Confirming at a functional level the hypothesis that regional TCRs recognize regional mutations was considered to require additional single-cell paired TCR alpha and beta sequencing. The number of expanded intratumoral alpha and beta TCRs correlated with the tumor nonsynonymous mutation count. Counts of ubiquitous and regional expanded TCRs correlated with counts of ubiquitous and regional nonsynonymous mutations, respectively. Estimated TCR-seq coverage of tumor T cells was only approximately 7.4% for alpha chains and roughly 13% for beta chains.

In the paper's terms, the time point label means: sample taken at primary tumor resection. Donors were 65 to 85 patients with early-stage, untreated non-small cell lung cancer from the lung TRACERx cohort. TCR sequencing used whole RNA extracted from tumor and nontumor lung tissue, or from cryopreserved PBMC samples, without cell sorting. Patients were selected for TCR sequencing only if sufficient RNA was available from at least two tumor regions. Tumor and adjacent nontumor lung specimens were reviewed by a lung pathologist before selection. Sequencing used lung tumor tissue, obtained at surgery. This TCR was sampled from a male donor with early-stage non-small cell lung cancer.

The nucleotides read TGCAGTGCGCCGGACAGGGCTAACTATGGCTACACCTTC. The resulting protein is CSAPDRANYGYTF. The rearrangement joined TRBV20-1 to TRBJ1-2, with 8 bases matching TRBD1. At the junction V is shortened by 6 bases and J by 0 bases; bases outside the gene matches: 3. From the cysteine through the phenylalanine, the CDR3 covers 13 amino acids. CDR3 DNA is the only sequence kept; it has 39 bases, read in frame from the first base. According to the germline V gene (reference sequence), CDR1 reads DFQATT and CDR2 reads SNEGSKA.